The T cell receptor beta chain under discussion was sequenced for a study of metastatic and nonmetastatic thyroid tumors. Study-wide background: Malignant and benign thyroid patients had repertoires compared in peripheral blood and tumor or nodule tissue.

About this clone: Its antigen is not identified.

Study observations and caveats: Patients with malignant thyroid tumors reportedly had significantly higher TCR beta diversity than those with benign nodules, in blood and tumor.

Patients had received no treatment of any kind before thyroid surgery. TCRdb re-analyzed the PCR reads using MiXCR. The table has about 4,000 clones, 35% seen once. V was pared by 5 bases and J by 2 bases, with 18 bases between. Germline V gene lookup returns CDR1 MDHEN and CDR2 SYDVKM. The CDR3 length is 16 residues. The TCR comes from a female donor with papillary thyroid cancer or a benign thyroid nodule (not recorded which). Some clones in this sample may be carry-over from other donors' samples. What was sequenced was adjacent normal tissue. V and J are TRBV28 and TRBJ1-2; possibly TRBD1 for D (6 bases). The CDR3, as DNA: TGTGCCAGCAGTCTTCCAGAGCGGGGGCACAACTATGGCTACACCTTC. It codes for CASSLPERGHNYGYTF.